This is a list of T cell receptor beta chains from one sample in a study of cytomegalovirus exposure and HLA in healthy donors. The assay was immunoSEQ multiplex PCR, and TCRdb's table has in-frame clones only and misses some. Of about 56,000 clones detected, 93% appear once; the ten largest clones hold 1.7%. The specimen was PBMCs. These receptor sequences come from a woman under 30 in good health and CMV-seropositive. Both conserved end residues are part of each CDR3. D genes are given only for firm matches. Rows may omit the clone size; those that give it use once, few, many or a size class.

j_gene | d_gene | v_gene | abundance | CDR3aa | CDR3nt
TRBJ2-1 | . | TRBV6-5 | . | CASSRAGSYNEQFF | TGTGCCAGCAGTAGGGCCGGGAGCTACAATGAGCAGTTCTTC
TRBJ1-2 | . | TRBV7-9 | . | CASSSRAGARYGYTF | TGTGCCAGCAGCTCTCGCGCGGGGGCGAGGTATGGCTACACCTTC
TRBJ2-1 | TRBD1 | TRBV19 | . | CASSLGQSYNEQFF | TGTGCCAGTAGTTTGGGACAGTCCTACAATGAGCAGTTCTTC
TRBJ1-6 | TRBD1 | TRBV6-5 | . | CASSWTGDTALHF | TGTGCCAGCAGCTGGACAGGGGACACGGCCCTCCACTTT
TRBJ1-1 | . | TRBV7-8 | . | CASSSAGGTEAFF | TGTGCCAGCAGCTCCGCGGGGGGGACTGAAGCTTTCTTT
TRBJ2-1 | . | TRBV5-4 | . | CASSFPTGRYEQFF | TGTGCCAGCAGCTTCCCGACAGGTCGATATGAGCAGTTCTTC
TRBJ2-2 | TRBD1 | TRBV7-8 | . | CASSGGQGWTGELFF | TGTGCCAGCAGCGGAGGACAGGGATGGACCGGGGAGCTGTTTTTT
TRBJ2-2 | . | TRBV5-4 | . | CASSPSTGELFF | TGTGCCAGCAGCCCCAGTACCGGGGAGCTGTTTTTT
TRBJ2-1 | TRBD2 | TRBV13 | . | CASSSLLRGIKYNEQFF | TGTGCCAGCAGCTCCCTGTTGCGGGGGATTAAGTACAATGAGCAGTTCTTC
TRBJ1-1 | TRBD1 | TRBV28 | once | CASSLPGQYEAFF | TGTGCCAGCAGTCTCCCGGGACAGTATGAAGCTTTCTTT
TRBJ1-4 | TRBD1 | TRBV7-9 | . | CASSIGTGSTNEKLFF | TGTGCCAGCAGCATAGGGACAGGTTCAACTAATGAAAAACTGTTTTTT
TRBJ1-2 | . | TRBV4-1 | . | CASSQDPDYYGYTF | TGCGCCAGCAGCCAAGATCCAGACTACTATGGCTACACCTTC
TRBJ2-2 | TRBD2 | TRBV9 | . | CASSVNYIAGGNTGELFF | TGTGCCAGCAGCGTAAATTATATAGCGGGGGGAAACACCGGGGAGCTGTTTTTT
TRBJ2-7 | . | TRBV4-3 | once | CASSQATGWYEQYF | TGCGCCAGCAGCCAGGCGACAGGCTGGTACGAGCAGTACTTC
TRBJ2-7 | . | TRBV5-6 | . | CASSLYYEQYF | TGTGCCAGCAGCTTGTACTACGAGCAGTACTTC
TRBJ2-1 | . | TRBV27 | . | CASSLGGIEQFF | TGTGCCAGCAGTTTAGGAGGGATCGAGCAGTTCTTC
TRBJ1-1 | . | TRBV7-2 | . | CASSYPGKNTEAFF | TGTGCCAGCAGCTACCCCGGGAAGAACACTGAAGCTTTCTTT
TRBJ2-1 | TRBD2 | TRBV12-5 | . | CASGPRLAGGLNEQFF | TGTGCTAGTGGCCCCCGACTAGCGGGGGGACTTAATGAGCAGTTCTTC
TRBJ2-7 | TRBD1 | TRBV2 | . | CAYSTGDKRNEQYF | TGTGCTTACTCTACAGGGGATAAAAGAAACGAGCAGTACTTC
TRBJ1-4 | . | TRBV2 | once | CASSEGPEKLFF | TGTGCCAGCAGTGAGGGCCCTGAAAAACTGTTTTTT
TRBJ2-3 | TRBD2 | TRBV11-2 | once | CASSPSWTSSSTDTQYF | TGTGCCAGCAGCCCCTCATGGACTAGCTCGAGCACAGATACGCAGTATTTT
TRBJ1-2 | . | TRBV19 | . | CASRGRGNYGYTF | TGTGCCAGTAGAGGACGGGGTAACTATGGCTACACCTTC
TRBJ2-6 | . | TRBV9 | . | CASSPRNSGANVLTF | TGTGCCAGCAGCCCCCGTAACTCTGGGGCCAACGTCCTGACTTTC
TRBJ2-1 | TRBD2 | TRBV9 | . | CASSEGGGGAYNEQFF | TGTGCCAGCAGCGAGGGAGGCGGGGGGGCATACAATGAGCAGTTCTTC
TRBJ2-7 | TRBD2 | TRBV9 | . | CASSVAPGLGLWEQYF | TGTGCCAGCAGCGTAGCTCCGGGACTAGGGCTGTGGGAGCAGTACTTC
TRBJ1-2 | . | TRBV9 | . | CASSAYYGYTF | TGTGCCAGCAGCGCATACTATGGCTACACCTTC